The entry below describes one T cell receptor beta chain. The antigen remains undetermined. This entry is derived from a study of OX40 agonist ivuxolimab in advanced cancers. Study details: An agonistic anti-OX40 (CD134) antibody, ivuxolimab, was used to treat the patients. Partial responses were achieved by three patients, of whom one had hepatocellular carcinoma and two had cutaneous melanoma.

Some clones are missing from TCRdb's copy, which holds only in-frame ones; the method was immunoSEQ multiplex PCR. The profile covers 70,000 to 85,000 clones, with approximately 86% appearing a single time and 1.9% taken by the ten largest. CDR1 is LNHDA and CDR2 is SQIVND in the germline V gene (reference sequence). The germline V and J ends were trimmed by 5 bases and 2 bases, with 10 bases remaining between them. The CDR3 sequence is 14 residues long. Overall study findings and caveats: CD4+ T cells averaged fewer expanded clones than CD8+ T cells.

Source: CD4+ or CD8+ T cells sorted from blood, taken in a trial of the OX40 agonist ivuxolimab. The chain couples TRBV19 to TRBJ1-5; D remains ambiguous. The sequence came from an adult with an advanced solid tumor such as melanoma, head and neck, liver or kidney cancer. The CDR3 sequence is CASSENGGNQPQHF. The CDR3 nucleotides are TGTGCCAGTAGTGAAAATGGGGGCAATCAGCCCCAGCATTTT.